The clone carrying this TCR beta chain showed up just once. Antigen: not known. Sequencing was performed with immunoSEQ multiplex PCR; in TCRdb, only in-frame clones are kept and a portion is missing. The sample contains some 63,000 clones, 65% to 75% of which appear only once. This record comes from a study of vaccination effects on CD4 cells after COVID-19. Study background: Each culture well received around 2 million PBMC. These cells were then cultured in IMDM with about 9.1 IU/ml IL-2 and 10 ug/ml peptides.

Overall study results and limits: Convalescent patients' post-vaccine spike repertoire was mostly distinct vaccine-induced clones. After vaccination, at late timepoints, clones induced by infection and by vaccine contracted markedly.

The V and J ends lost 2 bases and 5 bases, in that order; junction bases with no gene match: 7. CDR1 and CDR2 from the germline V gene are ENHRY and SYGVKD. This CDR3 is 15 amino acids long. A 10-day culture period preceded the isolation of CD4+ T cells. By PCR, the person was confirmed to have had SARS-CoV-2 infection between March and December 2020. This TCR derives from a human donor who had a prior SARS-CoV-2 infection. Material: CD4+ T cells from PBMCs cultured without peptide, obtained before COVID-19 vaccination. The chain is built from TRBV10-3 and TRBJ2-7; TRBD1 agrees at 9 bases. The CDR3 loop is CAISERGTGIDEQYF. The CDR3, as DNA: TGTGCCATCAGTGAGCGGGGGACAGGGATCGACGAGCAGTACTTC.